The 26 T cell receptor beta chains below come from one sample, sequenced in a study of cytomegalovirus exposure and HLA in healthy donors. In the PCR, 60 Vbeta and 13 Jbeta primers were used. Profiled with immunoSEQ multiplex PCR; TCRdb holds only in-frame clones, not every one. Found here are 85,000 or so clones; the top ten clones hold about 1.1%. Sequencing was performed on PBMCs. The source is a woman aged 25 to 39 in good health and CMV-seronegative.

The V call is TRBV19, the J call TRBJ2-7, with 9 nucleotides matching TRBD1. The CDR3 is made up of 15 amino acids. Per the germline V gene, CDR1 is LNHDA and CDR2 is SQIVND (reference sequence). V dropped 4 bases and J dropped 0; count of bases not matched to a gene: 4. In DNA form, the CDR3 reads TGTGCCAGTAGTAAGGACAGGGGACTCTCCTACGAGCAGTACTTC. It encodes CASSKDRGLSYEQYF. The full variable domain, rest sourced from reference TRBV19 and TRBJ2-7, is DGGITQSPKYLFRKEGQNVTLSCEQNLNHDAMYWYRQDPGQGLRLIYYSQIVNDFQKGDIAEGYSVSREKKESFPLTVTSAQKNPTAFYLCASSKDRGLSYEQYFGPGTRLTVT.

The rearrangement uses TRBV6-1 and TRBJ1-5, with 8 nucleotides matching TRBD1. V lost 6 bases to trimming and J lost 6 bases; unmatched junction nucleotides: 10. Germline CDR1 reads MNHNS; CDR2 reads SASEGT. CDR3 length: 15 residues. This CDR3 reads CASRGQGSPLQPQHF. CDR3 in DNA: TGTGCCAGCAGAGGACAGGGCTCGCCGCTTCAGCCCCAGCATTTT.

V usage is TRBV6-6 and J usage is TRBJ2-1; D possibly corresponds to TRBD2 (6 bases). Germline values: CDR1 MNHNY, CDR2 SVGAGI (reference sequence). The CDR3 sequence is 13 residues long. Trimming took off 2 bases at V and 9 bases at J, with 11 bases between the two ends. The CDR3 DNA sequence: TGTGCCAGCAGTTACGGACCGGGACTTGAGCAGTTCTTC. It specifies CASSYGPGLEQFF.

To note about this clone: At one boundary the junction diverges from the germline segment, which might be a read error. The V gene is TRBV4-1, the J gene TRBJ2-3; D possibly corresponds to TRBD1 (6 bases). The CDR3 has 14 residues. Germline lookup yields CDR1 MGHRA and CDR2 YSYEKL. In DNA form, the CDR3 reads TGCGCCAGCAGCCAAGATATCAGGACAGATAAGCAGTATTTT. Its translation: CASSQDIRTDKQYF.

The chain uses TRBV6-6 and TRBJ2-2; 7 bases match TRBD1. Trimming removed 11 bases from V and 5 bases from J; junction bases left unmatched: 8. The germline V gene has CDR1 MNHNY and CDR2 SVGAGI (reference sequence). This CDR3 comprises 13 residues. The CDR3 protein is CAATGEVTGELFF. CDR3 nucleotide sequence: TGTGCCGCCACAGGGGAAGTTACCGGGGAGCTGTTTTTT.

The gene calls are TRBV4-2 and TRBJ2-1, with D unclear. The CDR3 runs 17 residues. CDR1 and CDR2 (germline): LGHNA, YNFKEQ. Between the trimmed V and J ends, which lost 0 bases and 4 bases, there was a span of 16 bases. The CDR3 sequence: CASSQDTGRSMYNEQFF. CDR3 sequence (DNA): TGTGCCAGCAGCCAAGACACGGGTCGCTCTATGTACAATGAGCAGTTCTTC.

The gene calls are TRBV5-1 and TRBJ2-3, with D perhaps TRBD2 (6 bases). CDR1 is SGHRS, CDR2 YFSETQ, per germline. This CDR3 has 15 residues. The ends were cut back, 0 bases at V and 5 bases at J, with 13 bases in the middle. The DNA of the CDR3 is TGCGCCAGCAGCTTGGCGGTTTTGGAGGGAGATACGCAGTATTTT. It is translated as CASSLAVLEGDTQYF. Drawing the rest from reference TRBV5-1 and TRBJ2-3, the complete variable domain is KAGVTQTPRYLIKTRGQQVTLSCSPISGHRSVSWYQQTPGQGLQFLFEYFSETQRNKGNFPGRFSGRQFSNSRSEMNVSTLELGDSALYLCASSLAVLEGDTQYFGPGTRLTVL.

The chain is built from TRBV18 and TRBJ1-1; 7 bases map to TRBD1. The J segment lost 5 bases and the V segment lost 4 bases, leaving 13 bases of the junction unmatched. Per the germline V gene, CDR1 is KGHSH and CDR2 is LQKENI. The CDR3 is 16 residues long. The CDR3 is CASSLGGVGGKTEAFF. In nucleotides, the CDR3 is TGTGCCAGCTCACTCGGTGGTGTAGGGGGCAAAACTGAAGCTTTCTTT.

V usage is TRBV30 and J usage is TRBJ2-3; D may be TRBD2 (5 bases). Germline values: CDR1 GTSNPN, CDR2 SVGIG (reference sequence). This CDR3 is 11 amino acids long. The CDR3 region is CASTSLDTQYF. The CDR3 DNA reads as TGTGCAAGTACTAGTTTAGATACGCAGTATTTT. The whole variable domain, remainder taken from reference TRBV30 and TRBJ2-3, is SQTIHQWPATLVQPVGSPLSLECTVEGTSNPNLYWYRQAAGRGLQLLFYSVGIGQISSEVPQNLSASRPQDRQFILSSKKLLLSDSGFYLCASTSLDTQYFGPGTRLTVL.

The rearrangement links TRBV18 to TRBJ1-1, with TRBD1 as a possible D gene (5 bases). There are 13 residues in the CDR3. Trimming removed 3 bases from V and 3 bases from J, with 8 bases in between. Germline values: CDR1 KGHSH, CDR2 LQKENI. The CDR3: CASSPKGDTEAFF. DNA for the CDR3: TGTGCCAGCTCACCTAAAGGGGACACTGAAGCTTTCTTT.

The chain joins TRBV5-4 to TRBJ1-2, with D perhaps TRBD1 (5 bases). The CDR3 spans 13 residues. Germline assignment: CDR1 SGHNT and CDR2 YYREEE (reference sequence). V gave up 4 bases and J gave up 5 bases, with 12 bases separating them. The CDR3 nucleotides read TGTGCCAGCAGCAATAGACAGAAGTATGGCTACACCTTC. Translation: CASSNRQKYGYTF. Full variable domain (outside the CDR3, taken from reference TRBV5-4 and TRBJ1-2): ETGVTQSPTHLIKTRGQQVTLRCSSQSGHNTVSWYQQALGQGPQFIFQYYREEENGRGNFPPRFSGLQFPNYSSELNVNALELDDSALYLCASSNRQKYGYTFGSGTRLTVV.

The CDR3 protein is CAIAGQSQAGANVLTF. The CDR3 bases are TGTGCCATCGCCGGACAGAGTCAAGCTGGGGCCAACGTCCTGACTTTC. This chain joins TRBV10-3 and TRBJ2-6; the D gene is possibly TRBD1 (6 bases). Between the trimmed V and J ends, which lost 8 bases and 2 bases, there was a span of 16 bases. The CDR3 totals 16 residues. The germline V gene has CDR1 ENHRY and CDR2 SYGVKD.

V usage is TRBV6-1 and J usage is TRBJ2-1; 12 nucleotides match TRBD2. CDR3 length equals 15 residues. CDR1 is MNHNS and CDR2 is SASEGT in the germline V gene. V shed 8 bases and J 10 bases; nucleotides not matched to a gene: 12. The CDR3 DNA reads TGTGCCAGCGGTAGGGGACTAGCGGGCACCGGAGAGCAGTTCTTC. This translates into CASGRGLAGTGEQFF.

The chain uses TRBV2 and TRBJ2-1, with D perhaps TRBD2 (6 bases). Germline V CDR1 and CDR2: SNHLY, FYNNEI. This CDR3 is built from 14 residues. The V end was cut by 7 bases, the J end by 7 bases, with 17 bases between. The CDR3 DNA reads TGTGCCAGCATGGAGGGGCCAACCAGGAATGAGCAGTTCTTC. It codes for CASMEGPTRNEQFF.

The J gene is TRBJ1-2, the V gene TRBV7-9; D might be TRBD1 (6 bases). The CDR3 length is 14 residues. With 1 base removed from V and 4 bases from J, the gap between germline ends came to 10 bases. Germline V gene lookup returns CDR1 SEHNR and CDR2 FQNEAQ (reference sequence). In DNA, the CDR3 is TGTGCCAGCAGCTTAGGGGGGGGCAGCTATGGCTACACCTTC. This encodes CASSLGGGSYGYTF. The full variable domain, its missing parts supplied by reference TRBV7-9 and TRBJ1-2, is DTGVSQNPRHKITKRGQNVTFRCDPISEHNRLYWYRQTLGQGPEFLTYFQNEAQLEKSRLLSDRFSAERPKGSFSTLEIQRTEQGDSAMYLCASSLGGGSYGYTFGSGTRLTVV.

The chain employs TRBV18 and TRBJ2-2; 8 nucleotides match TRBD2. The CDR3 runs to 16 residues. Germline V lookup: CDR1 KGHSH, CDR2 LQKENI. The V and J ends lost 6 bases and 2 bases, in that order; junction bases with no gene match: 8. DNA for the CDR3: TGTGCCAGCTCCCCTTCGAGCGGGAGTAACACCGGGGAGCTGTTTTTT. This translates into CASSPSSGSNTGELFF.

J is TRBJ1-6 and V is TRBV10-1, with a tentative D call TRBD1 (5 bases). The CDR3 sequence is 17 residues long. The V and J ends lost 4 bases and 7 bases respectively, with 20 bases between them. Germline V lookup: CDR1 WNHNN, CDR2 SYGVQD (reference sequence). CDR3 bases: TGCGCCAGCAGTGGGGCCCCGGGGACTGTAAGGAATTCACCCCTCCACTTT. This translates into CASSGAPGTVRNSPLHF.

This chain connects TRBV29-1 to TRBJ2-5; D is perhaps TRBD2 (5 bases). CDR1 is SQVTM, CDR2 ANQGSEA, per germline. V dropped 0 bases and J dropped 7 bases, with 15 bases sitting between them. This CDR3 is 14 amino acids long. The CDR3 reads CSVEDRNGRGTQYF. For the CDR3, the DNA is TGCAGCGTTGAAGATCGTAACGGTCGGGGGACCCAGTACTTC.

This chain links TRBV19 with TRBJ1-2; TRBD1 is a possible D gene (6 bases). CDR1 is LNHDA and CDR2 is SQIVND in the germline V gene (reference sequence). This CDR3 is 14 amino acids long. Trimming stripped 5 bases from V and 5 bases from J, with 15 bases between. CDR3 protein: CASSYTGTLYGYTF. CDR3 nucleotides: TGTGCCAGTAGTTACACCGGGACATTGTATGGCTACACCTTC.

The gene calls are TRBV4-2 and TRBJ2-7, with 7 nucleotides matching TRBD2. With 0 bases clipped from V and 3 bases from J, the junction kept 5 bases outside the gene matches. Per the germline V gene, CDR1 is LGHNA and CDR2 is YNFKEQ. The CDR3 has 15 residues. CDR3 in DNA: TGTGCCAGCAGCCAAGAAGGGACTATTCTCTACGAGCAGTACTTC. It yields the protein CASSQEGTILYEQYF.

The rearrangement links TRBV7-9 to TRBJ2-1; 13 positions agree with TRBD2. The CDR3 length is 17 residues. V was pared by 5 bases and J by 0 bases, with 4 bases of the junction left unmatched. Germline V gene sequence: CDR1 SEHNR, CDR2 FQNEAQ (reference sequence). CDR3 nucleotides: TGTGCCAGCAGCCACGGACTAGCGGGAGCCTCCTACAATGAGCAGTTCTTC. Translation gives CASSHGLAGASYNEQFF.

V gene TRBV19 combines with J gene TRBJ2-2; 10 bases are shared with TRBD1. Losses at the gene ends were 3 bases for V and 0 bases for J; bases not matched to a gene: 4. The CDR3 is 17 residues long. Germline V gene sequence: CDR1 LNHDA, CDR2 SQIVND (reference sequence). CDR3 protein: CASSMYGTGANTGELFF. The CDR3 DNA is TGTGCCAGTAGTATGTATGGGACAGGGGCGAACACCGGGGAGCTGTTTTTT.

The chain is built from TRBV30 and TRBJ1-1; D unresolved. Trimming pared 8 bases from V and 1 base from J, leaving 17 bases between. CDR1 is GTSNPN and CDR2 is SVGIG in the germline V gene (reference sequence). CDR3 length equals 14 residues. The CDR3 DNA follows: TGTGCCCAGAGGGAGGGAGGGCAGAACACTGAAGCTTTCTTT. Its translation is CAQREGGQNTEAFF.

CDR3 in DNA: TGTGCCAGCGAAGGGGACTCATACGAGCAGTACTTC. This translates into CASEGDSYEQYF. The J gene is TRBJ2-7, the V gene TRBV7-9; the D gene is possibly TRBD2 (6 bases). The CDR3 covers 12 residues. Germline CDR1 is SEHNR and CDR2 is FQNEAQ (reference sequence). V was pared by 8 bases and J by 4 bases, with 12 bases between.

To note about this clone: Mismatch with germline at one junction end may stem from a read error. This chain joins TRBV7-9 and TRBJ2-1; TRBD2 is a possible D gene (5 bases). Germline values: CDR1 SEHNR, CDR2 FQNEAQ (reference sequence). The CDR3 runs 13 residues. The CDR3 spells CASSLLDYDEQFF. CDR3 DNA: TGTGCCAGCAGCCTACTAGACTACGATGAGCAGTTCTTC.

The V call is TRBV5-1, the J call TRBJ1-4; D unresolved. V was clipped by 1 base and J by 2 bases, with 6 bases between them. This CDR3 is built from 14 residues. Germline values: CDR1 SGHRS, CDR2 YFSETQ. This CDR3 reads CASSLSATNEKLFF. The CDR3 DNA is TGCGCCAGCAGCTTGTCCGCGACTAATGAAAAACTGTTTTTT. Complete variable domain (other parts from reference TRBV5-1 and TRBJ1-4): KAGVTQTPRYLIKTRGQQVTLSCSPISGHRSVSWYQQTPGQGLQFLFEYFSETQRNKGNFPGRFSGRQFSNSRSEMNVSTLELGDSALYLCASSLSATNEKLFFGSGTQLSVL.